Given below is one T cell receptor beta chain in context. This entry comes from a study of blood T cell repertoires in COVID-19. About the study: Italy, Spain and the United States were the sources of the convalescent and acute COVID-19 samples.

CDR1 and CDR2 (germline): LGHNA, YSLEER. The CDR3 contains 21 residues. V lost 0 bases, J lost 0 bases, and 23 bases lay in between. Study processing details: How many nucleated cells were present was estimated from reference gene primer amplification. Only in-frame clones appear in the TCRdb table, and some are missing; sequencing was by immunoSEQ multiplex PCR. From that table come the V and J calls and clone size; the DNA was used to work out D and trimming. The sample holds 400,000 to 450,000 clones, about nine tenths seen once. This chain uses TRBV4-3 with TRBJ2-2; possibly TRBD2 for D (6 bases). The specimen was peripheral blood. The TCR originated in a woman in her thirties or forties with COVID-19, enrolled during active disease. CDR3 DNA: TGCGCCAGCAGCCAAGATCTTATTGGTTGGGGACTCACCTCGAACACCGGGGAGCTGTTTTTT. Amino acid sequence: CASSQDLIGWGLTSNTGELFF.